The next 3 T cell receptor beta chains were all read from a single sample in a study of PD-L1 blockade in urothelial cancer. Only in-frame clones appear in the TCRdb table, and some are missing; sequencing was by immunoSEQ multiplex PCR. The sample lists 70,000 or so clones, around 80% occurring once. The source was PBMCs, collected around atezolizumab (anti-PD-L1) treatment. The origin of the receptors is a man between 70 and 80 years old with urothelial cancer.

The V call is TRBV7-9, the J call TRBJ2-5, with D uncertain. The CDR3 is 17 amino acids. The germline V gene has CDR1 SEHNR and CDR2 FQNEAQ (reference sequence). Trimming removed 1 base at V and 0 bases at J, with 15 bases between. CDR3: CASSLGFARGYQETQYF. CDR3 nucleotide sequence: TGTGCCAGCAGCTTAGGATTCGCTCGCGGCTACCAAGAGACCCAGTACTTC.

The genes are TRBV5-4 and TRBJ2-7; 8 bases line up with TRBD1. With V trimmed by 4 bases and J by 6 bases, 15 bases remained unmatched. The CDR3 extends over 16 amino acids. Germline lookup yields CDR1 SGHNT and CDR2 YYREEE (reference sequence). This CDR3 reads CASSPQTDRAIGEQYF. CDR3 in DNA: TGTGCCAGCAGCCCACAAACGGACAGGGCAATAGGCGAGCAGTACTTC.

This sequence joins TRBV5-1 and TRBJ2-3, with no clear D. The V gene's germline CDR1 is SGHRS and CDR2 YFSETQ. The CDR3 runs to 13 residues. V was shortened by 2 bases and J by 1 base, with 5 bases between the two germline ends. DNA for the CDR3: TGCGCCAGCAGCTTACACGGCACAGATACGCAGTATTTT. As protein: CASSLHGTDTQYF.